This T cell receptor (beta chain) was observed in a study of cytomegalovirus exposure and HLA in healthy donors. PCR involved 60 Vbeta and 13 Jbeta primers. As originally analysed: Later, an analysis found around 77 million unique TCR beta chains, and 10 million to 11 million of these were shared. This table comes from immunoSEQ multiplex PCR, and its TCRdb copy is limited to in-frame clones, with some not included. That table is the source of V, J and clone size, and D and trimming were worked out from the DNA. The sample holds over 100,000 clones, around 78% seen once. This clone was seen a single time. Its specificity is unknown. Study-level points and caveats: The likely explanation for a cluster of highly shared sequence variants was sequencing artifact. Both high specificity and high sensitivity reportedly marked the classifier's diagnosis of cytomegalovirus status.

The CDR3 is made up of 17 amino acids. The ends lost 0 bases at V and 0 bases at J; junction bases unmatched: 2. Germline lookup yields CDR1 KGHSH and CDR2 LQKENI. This sequence originates from a female donor in good health and CMV-seropositive. The gene calls are TRBV18 and TRBJ2-3, with 11 bases identical to TRBD2. Sequenced sample: PBMCs. The CDR3 DNA reads TGTGCCAGCTCACCACCTCGGACTAGCGGGAGCACAGATACGCAGTATTTT. It translates to CASSPPRTSGSTDTQYF.